This T cell receptor (beta chain) was obtained from a study of blood T cell repertoires in COVID-19. Across the whole study: Samples came from the United States, Italy and Spain, spanning acute and convalescent COVID-19.

CDR1 is LNHNV and CDR2 is YYDKDF in the germline V gene (reference sequence). This CDR3 region has 16 residues. V lost 3 bases, J lost 4 bases, and 8 bases stayed unmatched. Ages ranged from about 18 to 89 years, with residence in more than 20 US areas. Clinical history as reported by participants underpinned cohort assignment. Resolution of symptoms, clearance, or two negative PCRs was present in recovered Cohort 3 donors. TCRdb's copy holds only in-frame clones and misses some; the assay was immunoSEQ multiplex PCR. The data hold over 150,000 clones, with approximately 86% observed a single time. The V gene is TRBV15, the J gene TRBJ2-5, with 10 bases fitting TRBD1. The receptor was derived from a woman in her twenties or thirties who had recovered from COVID-19. Input material: PBMCs or T cells enriched from blood (not recorded which). The CDR3 sequence is CATSRGTGDFLETQYF. In DNA form, the CDR3 reads TGTGCCACCAGCAGGGGGACAGGGGATTTCTTAGAGACCCAGTACTTC.